This T cell receptor (beta chain) was identified in a study of blood T cell repertoires in COVID-19. Overall study: Samples taken during acute and convalescent COVID-19 were collected in the United States, Italy and Spain. Sources were T cells, B-cell-depleted T cells, or PBMCs; the material itself was cDNA or gDNA.

Authors' methods: Amplification from reference gene primers served as the basis for estimated nucleated cell counts. Sequenced by immunoSEQ multiplex PCR; TCRdb stores in-frame clones only, minus some. V, J and clone size were drawn from that table, and D and trimming were deduced from the DNA. This table has about 90,000 clones, roughly 90% appearing once. Germline-derived CDR1 and CDR2 are SGHRS and YFSETQ. With 3 bases clipped from V and 5 bases from J, the junction kept 10 bases outside the gene matches. The CDR3 loop spans 16 amino acids. This clone has a single count. The specimen sequenced was peripheral blood. The J gene is TRBJ2-2, the V gene TRBV5-1, with TRBD2 identical over 7 bases. This TCR was recovered from a man at least 80 years old with active or convalescent COVID-19. CDR3 coding DNA: TGCGCCAGCAGCTCGCATACCGCGGGGGAAACCGGGGAGCTGTTTTTT. It codes for CASSSHTAGETGELFF.